This TCR beta chain was retrieved from a study of Tregs in tolerant kidney transplant recipients. Here immunoSEQ multiplex PCR was the method, and the copy in TCRdb shows in-frame clones only, minus some. The repertoire holds over 50,000 clones, with about 83% as singletons. The sequenced sample consisted of CD4+ T cells from blood. The sequence was obtained from a human donor in good health.

DNA for the CDR3: TGTGCCAGCACCGTTAGCGGGGGGTTACGTCCCTACGAGCAGTACTTC. Translated: CASTVSGGLRPYEQYF. The rearrangement uses TRBV2 and TRBJ2-7, with 10 bases fitting TRBD2. The CDR3 is 16 amino acids. Germline CDR1 and CDR2: SNHLY and FYNNEI. The junction had 11 bases not matched to a gene; V was cut back by 7 bases and J by 2 bases.